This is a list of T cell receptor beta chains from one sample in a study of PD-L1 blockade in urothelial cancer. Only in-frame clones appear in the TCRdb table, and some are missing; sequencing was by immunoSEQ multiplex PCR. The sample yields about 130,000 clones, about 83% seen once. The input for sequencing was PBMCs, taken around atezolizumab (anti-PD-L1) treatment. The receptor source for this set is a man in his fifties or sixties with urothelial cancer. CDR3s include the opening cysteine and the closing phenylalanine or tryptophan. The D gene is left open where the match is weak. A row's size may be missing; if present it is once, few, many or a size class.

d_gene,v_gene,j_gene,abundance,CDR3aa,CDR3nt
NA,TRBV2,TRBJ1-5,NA,CASTGLYSNQPQHF,TGTGCCAGCACCGGACTCTATAGCAATCAGCCCCAGCATTTT
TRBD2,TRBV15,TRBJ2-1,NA,CATSRASGTYNEQFF,TGTGCCACCAGCAGGGCTAGCGGGACCTACAATGAGCAGTTCTTC
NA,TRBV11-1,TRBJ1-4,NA,CASSPGVNEKLFF,TGTGCCAGCAGCCCAGGGGTTAATGAAAAACTGTTTTTT
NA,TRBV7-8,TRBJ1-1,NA,CASSLYRNTEAFF,TGTGCCAGCAGCTTGTACAGGAACACTGAAGCTTTCTTT
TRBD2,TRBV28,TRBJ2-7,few,CASSFLRLAGVHEQYF,TGTGCCAGCAGTTTTCTCCGACTAGCGGGAGTCCACGAGCAGTACTTC
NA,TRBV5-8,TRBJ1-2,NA,CASSLLPDSSARLRGYTF,TGTGCCAGCAGCTTGCTTCCCGACTCATCCGCCCGCCTTCGGGGCTACACCTTC
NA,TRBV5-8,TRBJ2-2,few,CASSLVGSGELFF,TGTGCCAGCAGCTTGGTCGGGTCCGGGGAGCTGTTTTTT
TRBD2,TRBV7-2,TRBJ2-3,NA,CASSPDVRGGPTDTQYF,TGTGCCAGCAGCCCCGATGTCCGGGGAGGGCCGACAGATACGCAGTATTTT
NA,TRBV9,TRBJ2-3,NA,CASSVGFLSSTDTQYF,TGTGCCAGCAGCGTAGGTTTCCTTTCTAGCACAGATACGCAGTATTTT
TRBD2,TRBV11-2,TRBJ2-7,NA,CASSLTSGIGEQYF,TGTGCCAGCAGCTTGACTAGCGGGATCGGCGAGCAGTACTTC
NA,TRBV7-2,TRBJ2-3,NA,CASSLAISGTDTQYF,TGTGCCAGCAGCTTAGCTATTAGCGGCACAGATACGCAGTATTTT
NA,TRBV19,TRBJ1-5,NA,CASTHRQANNQPQHF,TGTGCCAGTACCCACCGACAGGCAAACAATCAGCCCCAGCATTTT
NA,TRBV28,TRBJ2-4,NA,CASRDGTTKNIQYF,TGTGCCAGCAGGGACGGGACAACCAAAAACATTCAGTACTTC
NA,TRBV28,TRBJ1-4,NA,CASRPTGGLNEKLFF,TGTGCCAGCAGGCCAACGGGGGGCCTTAATGAAAAACTGTTTTTT
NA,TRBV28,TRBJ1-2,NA,CASSFLRGYTF,TGTGCCAGCAGTTTTCTTCGGGGCTACACCTTC
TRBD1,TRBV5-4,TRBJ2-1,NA,CASRGDRAYNEQFF,TGTGCCAGCAGAGGGGACAGGGCTTACAATGAGCAGTTCTTC
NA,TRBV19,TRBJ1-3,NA,CASSIGSGNTIYF,TGTGCCAGTAGTATCGGTTCTGGAAACACCATATATTTT
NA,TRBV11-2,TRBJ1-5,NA,CASSLEGHQPQHF,TGTGCCAGCAGCTTAGAGGGCCATCAGCCCCAGCATTTT
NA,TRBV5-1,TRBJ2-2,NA,CASSLDSINTGELFF,TGCGCCAGCAGCCTGGACAGCATAAACACCGGGGAGCTGTTTTTT
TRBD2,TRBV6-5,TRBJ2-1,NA,CASGRTSGDEQFF,TGTGCCAGCGGGCGGACTAGCGGCGATGAGCAGTTCTTC
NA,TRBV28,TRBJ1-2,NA,CATLRGQYTYGYTF,TGTGCCACCCTCCGCGGACAGTATACTTATGGCTACACCTTC
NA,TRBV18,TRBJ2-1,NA,CASSPPGTGNEQFF,TGTGCCAGCTCACCACCGGGGACTGGCAATGAGCAGTTCTTC
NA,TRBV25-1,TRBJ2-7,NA,CASSEAGTYEQYF,TGTGCCAGCAGTGAAGCAGGTACCTACGAGCAGTACTTC
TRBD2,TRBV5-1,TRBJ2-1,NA,CASRREGSSYNEQFF,TGCGCCAGCAGGCGGGAGGGAAGCTCCTACAATGAGCAGTTCTTC
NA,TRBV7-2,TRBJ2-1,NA,CASSLRGLLSYNEQFF,TGTGCCAGCAGCTTACGGGGACTCCTTTCCTACAATGAGCAGTTCTTC
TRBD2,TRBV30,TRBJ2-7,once,CARASGPYEQYF,TGTGCGAGGGCTAGCGGACCCTACGAGCAGTACTTC
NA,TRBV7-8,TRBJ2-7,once,CASSLFLAQSSYEQYF,TGTGCCAGCAGCTTGTTCCTAGCTCAAAGCTCCTACGAGCAGTACTTC
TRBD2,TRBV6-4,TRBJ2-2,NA,CASSDVGLAGTGELFF,TGTGCCAGCAGTGACGTGGGACTAGCGGGCACCGGGGAGCTGTTTTTT
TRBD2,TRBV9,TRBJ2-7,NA,CASSPTSGSVEQYF,TGTGCCAGCAGCCCTACTAGCGGGAGTGTCGAGCAGTACTTC
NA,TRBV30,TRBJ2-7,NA,CAWSETPFSYEQYF,TGTGCCTGGAGTGAGACACCCTTCTCCTACGAGCAGTACTTC
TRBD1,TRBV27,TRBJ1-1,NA,CASRGTVNTEAFF,TGTGCCAGCAGGGGGACAGTTAACACTGAAGCTTTCTTT
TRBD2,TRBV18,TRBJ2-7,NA,CASSPSGGRAHEQYF,TGTGCCAGCTCACCATCGGGCGGGAGGGCCCACGAGCAGTACTTC
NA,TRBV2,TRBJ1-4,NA,CASSAQGAINEKLFF,TGTGCCAGCAGTGCGCAGGGTGCGATTAATGAAAAACTGTTTTTT
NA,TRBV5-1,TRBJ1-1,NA,CASSINPTRNTEAFF,TGCGCCAGCAGCATTAATCCCACCAGGAACACTGAAGCTTTCTTT
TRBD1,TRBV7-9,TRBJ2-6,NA,CALDRAGANVLTF,TGTGCGCTGGACAGGGCTGGGGCCAACGTCCTGACTTTC
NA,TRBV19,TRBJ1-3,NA,CASSIAGLGSGNTIYF,TGTGCCAGTAGTATAGCAGGCCTCGGATCTGGAAACACCATATATTTT
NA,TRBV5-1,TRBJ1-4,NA,CASSLGQDATNEKLFF,TGCGCCAGCAGCTTGGGACAAGATGCAACTAATGAAAAACTGTTTTTT
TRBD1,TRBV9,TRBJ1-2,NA,CASSVLSGGDGYTF,TGTGCCAGCAGCGTTTTATCAGGGGGCGATGGCTACACCTTC
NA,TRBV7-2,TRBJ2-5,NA,CASSLNLAETQYF,TGTGCCAGCAGCTTGAACTTAGCAGAGACCCAGTACTTC
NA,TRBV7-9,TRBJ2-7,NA,CASSLADSSETSYEQYF,TGTGCCAGCAGCTTGGCCGATTCTAGCGAAACCTCCTACGAGCAGTACTTC
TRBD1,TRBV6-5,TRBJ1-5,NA,CATSDRGSNQPQHF,TGTGCCACCTCCGACAGGGGTAGCAATCAGCCCCAGCATTTT
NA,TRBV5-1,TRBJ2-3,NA,CASSLDSGTDTQYF,TGCGCCAGCAGCTTAGACAGTGGCACAGATACGCAGTATTTT
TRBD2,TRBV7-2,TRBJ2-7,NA,CASSLSGRGSEQYF,TGTGCCAGCAGCTTAAGCGGGAGAGGGTCCGAGCAGTACTTC
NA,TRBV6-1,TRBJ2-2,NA,CASSSLANTGELFF,TGTGCCAGCAGTAGTTTAGCGAACACCGGGGAGCTGTTTTTT
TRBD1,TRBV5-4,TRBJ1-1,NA,CASSYPPGQMNTEAFF,TGTGCCAGCAGTTATCCACCGGGACAGATGAACACTGAAGCTTTCTTT
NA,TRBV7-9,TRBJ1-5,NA,CASSTNSYNQPQHF,TGTGCCAGCAGCACGAACAGTTACAATCAGCCCCAGCATTTT
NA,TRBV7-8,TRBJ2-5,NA,CASSLVINQETQYF,TGTGCCAGCAGCTTAGTTATAAACCAAGAGACCCAGTACTTC
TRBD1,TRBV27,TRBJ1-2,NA,CASSPRTGGVPDYGYTF,TGTGCCAGCAGTCCCCGGACAGGGGGCGTTCCGGACTATGGCTACACCTTC
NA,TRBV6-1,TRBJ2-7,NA,CASSRGSNYEQYF,TGTGCCAGCAGTCGGGGTTCCAATTACGAGCAGTACTTC
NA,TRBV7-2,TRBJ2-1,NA,CASSLDRRNEQFF,TGTGCCAGCAGCTTAGATAGGCGGAATGAGCAGTTCTTC
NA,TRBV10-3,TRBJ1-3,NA,CAISESGRSGNTIYF,TGTGCCATCAGTGAGTCGGGCCGTTCTGGAAACACCATATATTTT
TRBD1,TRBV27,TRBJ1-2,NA,CASSPRTGGGGYTF,TGTGCCAGCAGTCCCCGGACAGGGGGCGGCGGCTACACCTTC
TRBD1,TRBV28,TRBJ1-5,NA,CASGDRSYQPQHF,TGTGCCAGCGGGGACAGGTCTTATCAGCCCCAGCATTTT